What follows are 21 T cell receptor beta chains derived from one specimen sequenced in a study of technical replicates of blood from a handful of donors. The method was immunoSEQ multiplex PCR; TCRdb's version includes in-frame clones alone and lacks a portion of them. The profile shows about 17,000 clones, over 75% of them singletons. The sequenced sample consisted of PBMCs. Every receptor here comes from a human donor in good health.

This CDR3 is CASSDPLEREGSYEQYF. The CDR3 DNA follows: TGTGCCAGCAGTGACCCCCTGGAACGGGAGGGTTCCTACGAGCAGTACTTC. The rearrangement uses TRBV6-4 and TRBJ2-7; 8 nucleotides agree with TRBD2. Germline V CDR1 and CDR2: MRHNA, SNTAGT. V lost 2 bases and J lost 1; bases outside the gene matches: 10. CDR3 size: 17 residues.

V is TRBV6-6 and J is TRBJ2-1, with 13 bases matching TRBD2. This CDR3 is 15 amino acids long. Germline V gene lookup returns CDR1 MNHNY and CDR2 SVGAGI (reference sequence). The V gene end was trimmed by 5 bases and the J gene end by 5 bases; junction bases not matched to a gene: 3. The CDR3 here is CASSRTSGSNNEQFF. The CDR3 DNA reads TGTGCCAGCAGTAGGACTAGCGGGAGTAACAATGAGCAGTTCTTC.

The J gene is TRBJ2-1, the V gene TRBV7-9; TRBD1 agrees at 7 bases. After removal of 4 bases from V and 6 bases from J, the junction contained 12 bases not matched to a gene. The CDR3 consists of 16 residues. Looked up from germline, CDR1 is SEHNR and CDR2 is FQNEAQ (reference sequence). CDR3 sequence reads: CASSYISGQRGNEQFF. In DNA, the CDR3 is TGTGCCAGCAGCTACATTTCGGGACAGAGAGGCAATGAGCAGTTCTTC.

The chain combines TRBV19 with TRBJ1-1; tentative D call: TRBD1 (5 bases). Germline V gene lookup returns CDR1 LNHDA and CDR2 SQIVND (reference sequence). This CDR3 has 15 residues. Trimming removed 3 bases at V and 2 bases at J, with 13 bases between. CDR3 sequence reads: CASSIAGLGNTEAFF. Written as DNA, the CDR3 is TGTGCCAGTAGTATTGCGGGGCTAGGAAACACTGAAGCTTTCTTT.

The chain uses TRBV10-3 and TRBJ2-3, with a weak D call TRBD2 (6 bases). V was clipped by 0 bases and J by 5 bases, with 9 bases between them. CDR1 is ENHRY, CDR2 SYGVKD, per germline. The CDR3 has 14 amino acids. This CDR3 is CAISESTGEDTQYF. CDR3 nucleotide sequence: TGTGCCATCAGTGAGTCTACGGGGGAAGATACGCAGTATTTT.

The CDR3 is CASSPPSVSSYEQYF. The CDR3 region has the DNA TGTGCCAGCTCACCACCGTCGGTTAGCTCCTACGAGCAGTACTTC. This rearrangement joins TRBV18 to TRBJ2-7, with D uncertain. CDR3 size: 15 residues. In germline, CDR1 is KGHSH, CDR2 LQKENI. Trimming pared 0 bases from V and 0 bases from J, leaving 9 bases between.

The chain carries TRBV6-6 and TRBJ1-5; TRBD1 matches at 9 bases. This CDR3 region has 16 residues. CDR1 and CDR2 from the germline V gene are MNHNY and SVGAGI (reference sequence). The V segment lost 6 bases and the J segment 4 bases; nucleotides outside the gene matches: 10. The CDR3 here is CASRRGTGKRNQPQHF. Here the CDR3 DNA reads TGTGCCAGCAGAAGGGGGACAGGGAAACGAAATCAGCCCCAGCATTTT.

The chain joins TRBV5-1 to TRBJ2-5; D perhaps matches TRBD1 (5 bases). The CDR3 totals 15 residues. Trimming removed 5 bases from V and 4 bases from J, with 18 bases in between. CDR1 and CDR2 from the germline V gene are SGHRS and YFSETQ. CDR3 amino acids: CASSSSLGRGETQYF. DNA for the CDR3: TGCGCCAGCAGTTCATCGTTGGGGCGCGGAGAGACCCAGTACTTC.

The chain carries TRBV10-1 and TRBJ1-2; D not certain. Trimming removed 0 bases from V and 4 bases from J, with 9 bases in between. Germline V gene lookup returns CDR1 WNHNN and CDR2 SYGVQD (reference sequence). The CDR3 sequence is 14 residues long. The CDR3 DNA sequence: TGCGCCAGCAGTGAGTCTGTCTACTCCTATGGCTACACCTTC. Its translation is CASSESVYSYGYTF.

The chain has TRBV5-6 and TRBJ1-2; 9 bases map to TRBD1. The germline gives CDR1 SGHDT, CDR2 YYEEEE. This CDR3 is 13 amino acids long. V dropped 0 bases and J dropped 7; count of bases not matched to a gene: 1. Written as DNA, the CDR3 is TGTGCCAGCAGCTTGGTGACAGGGGGTGGCTACACCTTC. It specifies CASSLVTGGGYTF. The variable domain in full, completed from reference TRBV5-6 and TRBJ1-2, reads DAGVTQSPTHLIKTRGQQVTLRCSPKSGHDTVSWYQQALGQGPQFIFQYYEEEERQRGNFPDRFSGHQFPNYSSELNVNALLLGDSALYLCASSLVTGGGYTFGSGTRLTVV.

The chain employs TRBV9 and TRBJ1-2; D unclear. From germline, CDR1 is SGDLS and CDR2 YYNGEE. The CDR3 totals 13 residues. Trimming removed 5 bases at V and 1 base at J, with 9 bases between. DNA of the CDR3: TGTGCCAGCAGGGAGGATCTTAACTATGGCTACACCTTC. Protein sequence: CASREDLNYGYTF.

The CDR3 DNA is TGTGCCAGTAGGCGGGGGGGGACGGATGAAAAACTGTTTTTT. It is translated as CASRRGGTDEKLFF. This chain uses TRBV27 with TRBJ1-4; tentative D call: TRBD1 (5 bases). Trimming stripped 9 bases from V and 6 bases from J, with 17 bases between. Germline CDR1 reads MNHEY; CDR2 reads SMNVEV (reference sequence). The CDR3 is 14 residues long. The whole variable domain, filled in from reference TRBV27 and TRBJ1-4, reads EAQVTQNPRYLITVTGKKLTVTCSQNMNHEYMSWYRQDPGLGLRQIYYSMNVEVTDKGDVPEGYKVSRKEKRNFPLILESPSPNQTSLYFCASRRGGTDEKLFFGSGTQLSVL.

The chain recombines TRBV2 with TRBJ2-7, with 11 bases matching TRBD2. The germline CDR1 and CDR2 sequences are SNHLY and FYNNEI. This CDR3 has 14 residues. V lost 7 bases to trimming and J lost 5 bases; unmatched junction nucleotides: 7. CDR3 region: CASTIGLAGNEQYF. In DNA form, the CDR3 reads TGTGCCAGCACGATAGGACTAGCGGGTAACGAGCAGTACTTC.

V and J are TRBV4-1 and TRBJ2-7, with 9 bases identical to TRBD1. The V and J ends lost 1 base and 3 bases, in that order; junction bases with no gene match: 4. Germline V gene data show CDR1 as MGHRA and CDR2 as YSYEKL. The CDR3 sequence is 15 residues long. The CDR3 DNA is TGCGCCAGCAGCCAAGGGACAGGGGAAGTCTACGAGCAGTACTTC. As protein: CASSQGTGEVYEQYF.

The chain couples TRBV30 to TRBJ1-1; TRBD1 matches 7 bases. The CDR3 covers 13 residues. Germline V gene data show CDR1 as GTSNPN and CDR2 as SVGIG (reference sequence). The V segment lost 2 bases and the J segment 2 bases; nucleotides outside the gene matches: 2. CDR3: CAWSRGLNTEAFF. The CDR3 bases are TGTGCCTGGAGTAGGGGGCTTAACACTGAAGCTTTCTTT.

The V and J genes are TRBV5-1 and TRBJ2-2; 8 nucleotides agree with TRBD1. Germline V gives CDR1 SGHRS, CDR2 YFSETQ. The CDR3 is 15 residues long. V lost 4 bases, J lost 3 bases, and 5 bases stayed unmatched. This chain's CDR3 is CASSTGQADTGELFF. CDR3 in DNA: TGCGCCAGCAGCACGGGACAGGCGGACACCGGGGAGCTGTTTTTT.

The J gene is TRBJ1-2, the V gene TRBV6-6, with D perhaps TRBD1 (6 bases). Trimming removed 0 bases from V and 4 bases from J, with 6 bases in between. CDR3 length equals 13 residues. Germline loops: CDR1 MNHNY, CDR2 SVGAGI (reference sequence). Here the CDR3 reads CASSYSGGYGYTF. DNA for the CDR3: TGTGCCAGCAGTTACTCAGGGGGCTATGGCTACACCTTC.

The chain is built from TRBV10-2 and TRBJ1-1; D gene ambiguous. The CDR3 sequence is 14 residues long. Trimming removed 4 bases from V and 4 bases from J, with 13 bases in between. Germline V CDR1 and CDR2: WSHSY, SAAADI. CDR3 sequence: CASSVRLGSTEAFF. In nucleotides, the CDR3 is TGCGCCAGCAGTGTAAGGTTAGGGAGCACTGAAGCTTTCTTT.

A single count supports this clone. The J gene is TRBJ2-7, the V gene TRBV5-4; TRBD2 agrees at 8 bases. In germline, CDR1 is SGHNT, CDR2 YYREEE (reference sequence). The CDR3 totals 15 residues. J was trimmed by 3 bases and V by 0 bases; bases with no gene match: 5. CDR3 nucleotides: TGTGCCAGCAGCTTGGGGGCGGGAGGTGTCTACGAGCAGTACTTC. This translates into CASSLGAGGVYEQYF.

The J gene is TRBJ2-1, the V gene TRBV19; no clear D. Germline loops: CDR1 LNHDA, CDR2 SQIVND (reference sequence). The CDR3 covers 16 residues. The V end lost 6 bases, the J end lost 0 bases, and 15 bases lay between the germline ends. CDR3: CASSRPYRGSYNEQFF. The CDR3 nucleotides read TGTGCCAGTAGCCGACCGTATAGAGGCTCCTACAATGAGCAGTTCTTC.

The chain employs TRBV4-1 and TRBJ2-1, with 8 bases aligning to TRBD1. The length of the CDR3 is 15 residues. Germline lookup yields CDR1 MGHRA and CDR2 YSYEKL. With V trimmed by 5 bases and J by 4 bases, 7 bases remained unmatched. The chain's CDR3 is CASSKSRDRYNEQFF. DNA for the CDR3: TGCGCCAGCAGCAAGTCCCGGGACAGGTACAATGAGCAGTTCTTC.